The 20 T cell receptor beta chains below all came from one sample that was sequenced in a study of blood T cell repertoires in COVID-19. Using immunoSEQ multiplex PCR, the repertoire was profiled, and TCRdb retains in-frame clones only, with some absent. The data hold about 150,000 clones, with about four fifths observed a single time. Material for sequencing was peripheral blood. Source of these receptors: a man aged 65 to 79 with active or convalescent COVID-19.

This chain uses TRBV19 with TRBJ2-7; weak D call: TRBD1 (6 bases). This CDR3 region has 13 residues. Germline CDR1 and CDR2: LNHDA and SQIVND (reference sequence). The V gene lost 6 bases and the J gene lost 3 bases, with 12 bases spanning the gap. In nucleotides, the CDR3 is TGTGCCAGTAGCCCTACAGGGAACTACGAGCAGTACTTC. Translating it yields CASSPTGNYEQYF.

This clone turned up a few times. The chain joins TRBV30 to TRBJ1-1; D ambiguous. The CDR3 length is 13 residues. Germline assignment: CDR1 GTSNPN and CDR2 SVGIG (reference sequence). The V and J ends lost 2 bases and 0 bases respectively, with 7 bases between them. CDR3: CAWSLVMNTEAFF. The DNA of the CDR3 is TGTGCCTGGAGTCTAGTCATGAACACTGAAGCTTTCTTT.

The rearrangement joins TRBV18 to TRBJ2-7; 7 bases align to TRBD2. CDR3 length equals 17 residues. J gave up 1 base and V 4 bases, and 13 bases lay outside the gene matches. Germline CDR1 is KGHSH and CDR2 is LQKENI. The chain's CDR3 is CASSQLSSGIGSYEQYF. For the CDR3, the DNA is TGTGCCAGCTCACAACTATCGAGCGGGATTGGGTCCTACGAGCAGTACTTC.

V is TRBV30 and J is TRBJ1-4, with unresolved D. This CDR3 region has 12 residues. The germline V gene encodes CDR1 GTSNPN and CDR2 SVGIG (reference sequence). The V gene lost 0 bases and the J gene lost 8 bases, with 7 bases spanning the gap. The CDR3 is CAWSVIREKLFF. CDR3 sequence (DNA): TGTGCCTGGAGTGTAATCAGGGAAAAACTGTTTTTT.

The rearrangement links TRBV18 to TRBJ1-3; perhaps TRBD1 as D (5 bases). The V end lost 3 bases, the J end lost 4 bases, and 13 bases lay between the germline ends. The CDR3 is 15 residues long. Germline V gene lookup returns CDR1 KGHSH and CDR2 LQKENI. As DNA, the CDR3 is TGTGCCAGCTCACCCTTCGACAGCGCCGGAAACACCATATATTTT. Its translation is CASSPFDSAGNTIYF.

This clone turned up a few times. The rearrangement uses TRBV19 and TRBJ2-7; maybe TRBD2 (5 bases). The V gene lost 4 bases and the J gene lost 3 bases, with 13 bases spanning the gap. Per the germline V gene, CDR1 is LNHDA and CDR2 is SQIVND (reference sequence). The CDR3 totals 14 residues. CDR3 residues: CASSTSSSDYEQYF. CDR3 sequence (DNA): TGTGCCAGTAGTACATCTAGCAGTGACTACGAGCAGTACTTC.

CDR3 protein: CASSSPQGARSDTQYF. DNA of the CDR3: TGTGCCAGCAGTTCTCCACAGGGGGCGCGATCCGATACGCAGTATTTT. The rearrangement links TRBV27 to TRBJ2-3; 9 positions agree with TRBD1. The V gene's germline CDR1 is MNHEY and CDR2 SMNVEV (reference sequence). Unmatched junction bases numbered 11, after V lost 4 bases and J lost 6 bases. This CDR3 is 16 amino acids long.

The chain carries TRBV27 and TRBJ1-5; 11 nucleotides agree with TRBD1. The CDR3 sequence is 15 residues long. The ends lost 5 bases at V and 5 bases at J; junction bases unmatched: 5. Germline CDR1 is MNHEY and CDR2 is SMNVEV (reference sequence). This chain's CDR3 is CASSKGQGGYQPQHF. The DNA of the CDR3 is TGTGCCAGCAGTAAGGGACAGGGGGGTTATCAGCCCCAGCATTTT.

The rearrangement joins TRBV7-2 to TRBJ2-1; TRBD2 aligns across 10 bases. Trimming took 4 bases from V and 9 from J; bases not matched to a gene: 3. The CDR3 has 13 residues. Germline CDR1 and CDR2: SGHTA and FQGNSA. In DNA, the CDR3 is TGTGCCAGCAGCTCCGAGCGGGAGGGTGAGCAGTTCTTC. This gives the protein CASSSEREGEQFF. Variable domain in full (rest from reference TRBV7-2 and TRBJ2-1): GAGVSQSPSNKVTEKGKDVELRCDPISGHTALYWYRQSLGQGLEFLIYFQGNSAPDKSGLPSDRFSAERTGGSVSTLTIQRTQQEDSAVYLCASSSEREGEQFFGPGTRLTVL.

J is TRBJ2-6 and V is TRBV5-1; D unclear. V lost 4 bases and J lost 1, with 12 bases in between. Germline assignment: CDR1 SGHRS and CDR2 YFSETQ. CDR3 size: 16 residues. CDR3 bases: TGCGCCAGCAGCCTAGAGGCCCCGTCTGGGGCCAACGTCCTGACTTTC. Protein: CASSLEAPSGANVLTF.

The CDR3 DNA sequence: TGTGCCACCGGGCAGTCCAGGGCAGGAGAGACCCAGTACTTC. Translated: CATGQSRAGETQYF. The gene calls are TRBV24-1 and TRBJ2-5; tentatively, D is TRBD1 (5 bases). Germline lookup yields CDR1 KGHDR and CDR2 SFDVKD. Trimming removed 9 bases from V and 4 bases from J, with 17 bases in between. The CDR3 is 14 amino acids.

The rearrangement links TRBV5-1 to TRBJ2-5; D possibly corresponds to TRBD2 (6 bases). This CDR3 region has 14 residues. V lost 0 bases to trimming and J lost 4 bases, with 10 bases between them. The germline V gene has CDR1 SGHRS and CDR2 YFSETQ. The DNA for the CDR3 is TGCGCCAGCAGCTTGGGTGCCGGGGGAGAGACCCAGTACTTC. Residues: CASSLGAGGETQYF.

The chain recombines TRBV27 with TRBJ2-7; TRBD2 matches 7 bases. With 8 bases clipped from V and 0 bases from J, the junction kept 10 bases outside the gene matches. Germline V CDR1 and CDR2: MNHEY, SMNVEV (reference sequence). CDR3 size: 15 residues. CDR3 in DNA: TGTGCCAGCGGCTACCAGCGGGGCAGCTCCTACGAGCAGTACTTC. Translated, it gives CASGYQRGSSYEQYF.

The chain couples TRBV7-8 to TRBJ1-4; D is possibly TRBD1 (5 bases). Germline lookup yields CDR1 SGHVS and CDR2 FQNEAQ. This CDR3 has 16 residues. Trimming cost V 3 bases and J 8 bases, with 19 bases left between them. The CDR3 protein is CASSLAPRWGEEKLFF. The DNA of the CDR3 is TGTGCCAGCAGCTTGGCACCCAGGTGGGGGGAGGAAAAACTGTTTTTT.

V is TRBV7-2 and J is TRBJ2-5; maybe TRBD2 (6 bases). V dropped 3 bases and J dropped 3 bases, with 14 bases sitting between them. The CDR3 is 15 residues long. Germline V lookup: CDR1 SGHTA, CDR2 FQGNSA. CDR3 bases: TGTGCCAGCAGCTTGGAGGGACTGCTGAAAGAGACCCAGTACTTC. Translation: CASSLEGLLKETQYF.

The CDR3 nucleotides read TGTGCCAGCTCACCAGTGACAGGGGTTGAAGCTTTCTTT. Amino acid sequence: CASSPVTGVEAFF. The chain uses TRBV18 and TRBJ1-1; 8 bases line up with TRBD1. V lost 2 bases to trimming and J lost 7 bases; unmatched junction nucleotides: 3. Germline lookup yields CDR1 KGHSH and CDR2 LQKENI. This CDR3 region has 13 residues.

This chain links TRBV5-6 with TRBJ1-3; D gene ambiguous. Germline CDR1 is SGHDT and CDR2 is YYEEEE. The germline V and J ends were trimmed by 0 bases and 6 bases, with 13 bases remaining between them. The CDR3 sequence is 15 residues long. The CDR3, as DNA: TGTGCCAGCAGCTTGGTTACAGCCGGCGAAAACACCATATATTTT. This sequence encodes CASSLVTAGENTIYF.

This rearrangement joins TRBV4-1 to TRBJ2-2, with a tentative D call TRBD1 (6 bases). Germline V gene sequence: CDR1 MGHRA, CDR2 YSYEKL. V lost 1 base, J lost 2 bases, and 14 bases lay in between. The CDR3 spans 17 residues. Written as DNA, the CDR3 is TGCGCCAGCAGCCAAGGTATAGGCAGGGGTAACACCGGGGAGCTGTTTTTT. Protein: CASSQGIGRGNTGELFF.

The chain carries TRBV7-8 and TRBJ2-1, with D perhaps matching TRBD2 (6 bases). The CDR3 totals 14 residues. Per germline, CDR1 SGHVS and CDR2 FQNEAQ. The V end lost 5 bases, the J end lost 9 bases, and 17 bases lay between the germline ends. In DNA, the CDR3 is TGTGCCAGCAGCCTCCGGGAAGTGGGGGGTGAGCAGTTCTTC. Protein product: CASSLREVGGEQFF.

V and J are TRBV12-3 or TRBV12-4 and TRBJ1-2; D is undetermined. Trimming removed 5 bases at V and 8 bases at J, with 9 bases between. The CDR3 sequence is 11 residues long. This CDR3 is CASSLISGYTF. In DNA form, the CDR3 reads TGTGCCAGCAGTCTCATAAGCGGCTACACCTTC.